Sequencing of this TCR beta chain was carried out in a study of T cell repertoires in cytomegalovirus infection. TCRdb used MiXCR to reprocess the reads, holding one entry per CDR3 protein. The sample lists more than 95,000 distinct CDR3 sequences, 32% occurring once. Germline CDR1 reads LNHDA; CDR2 reads SQIVND (reference sequence). The V and J ends lost 8 bases and 5 bases respectively, with 13 bases between them. The CDR3 loop spans 13 amino acids. A few counts support this clonotype. The antigen is undetermined. This material consisted of CD8+ T cells from cultured PBMCs, taken from culture after CMV antigen stimulation. V gene TRBV19 combines with J gene TRBJ2-1; unclear D gene. This TCR was sampled from a human donor in good health (CMV status not recorded). Some clones in this sample may be carry-over from other donors' samples. The CDR3 region has the DNA TGTGCCAGTCGCCCTTTTGGGAACAATGAGCAGTTCTTC. This gives the protein CASRPFGNNEQFF.